This is a list of T cell receptor beta chains from one sample in a study of cytomegalovirus exposure and HLA in healthy donors. The method was immunoSEQ multiplex PCR; TCRdb's version includes in-frame clones alone and lacks a portion of them. The data show roughly 230,000 clones, about three quarters seen once. The specimen sequenced was PBMCs. These receptors were obtained from a boy younger than 18 in good health and CMV-seronegative. The CDR3 runs from the conserved cysteine through the conserved F or W. Each record gives: D gene, V gene, J gene, clone size, CDR3 protein, CDR3 DNA. The D gene is left open where the match is weak. Not every row has a clone size; where given, it reads once, few, many or a size class.

d_gene: .
v_gene: TRBV10-3
j_gene: TRBJ2-7
abundance: .
CDR3aa: CAISADRFYEQYF
CDR3nt: TGTGCCATCAGTGCCGACAGGTTCTACGAGCAGTACTTC

d_gene: TRBD1
v_gene: TRBV11-3
j_gene: TRBJ1-2
abundance: .
CDR3aa: CASSPHRDRGGYTF
CDR3nt: TGTGCCAGCAGCCCCCACCGGGACAGGGGAGGCTACACCTTC

d_gene: .
v_gene: TRBV5-1
j_gene: TRBJ2-1
abundance: .
CDR3aa: CASSASREQFF
CDR3nt: TGCGCCAGCAGCGCCTCTAGGGAGCAGTTCTTC

d_gene: TRBD1
v_gene: TRBV7-6
j_gene: TRBJ1-2
abundance: .
CDR3aa: CASSRTGRNGYTF
CDR3nt: TGTGCCAGCAGCCGGACAGGGAGGAATGGCTACACCTTC

d_gene: TRBD1
v_gene: TRBV27
j_gene: TRBJ1-5
abundance: few
CDR3aa: CASSLGTGVSQPQHF
CDR3nt: TGTGCCAGCAGTTTAGGCACAGGGGTCAGTCAGCCCCAGCATTTT

d_gene: TRBD1
v_gene: TRBV30
j_gene: TRBJ2-1
abundance: .
CDR3aa: CASSGGSSYNEQFF
CDR3nt: TGTGCCTCCTCAGGGGGAAGCTCCTACAATGAGCAGTTCTTC

d_gene: .
v_gene: TRBV20-1
j_gene: TRBJ2-5
abundance: few
CDR3aa: CSARAGETQYF
CDR3nt: TGCAGTGCTAGAGCGGGAGAGACCCAGTACTTC

d_gene: .
v_gene: TRBV14
j_gene: TRBJ1-2
abundance: .
CDR3aa: CASSQAPTGPYGYTF
CDR3nt: TGTGCCAGCAGCCAAGCTCCGACAGGCCCCTATGGCTACACCTTC

d_gene: .
v_gene: TRBV25-1
j_gene: TRBJ2-3
abundance: .
CDR3aa: CASSFGLSDTQYF
CDR3nt: TGTGCCAGCAGTTTCGGGTTGTCGGATACGCAGTATTTT

d_gene: TRBD1
v_gene: TRBV19
j_gene: TRBJ1-2
abundance: few
CDR3aa: CASSMAGGYPNYGYTF
CDR3nt: TGTGCCAGTAGTATGGCAGGGGGCTACCCCAACTATGGCTACACCTTC

d_gene: .
v_gene: TRBV7-8
j_gene: TRBJ1-1
abundance: .
CDR3aa: CASSLGPAGSHTEAFF
CDR3nt: TGTGCCAGCAGCTTAGGGCCGGCAGGGTCACACACTGAAGCTTTCTTT

d_gene: TRBD1
v_gene: TRBV30
j_gene: TRBJ2-7
abundance: .
CDR3aa: CAWSKGGQEYEQYF
CDR3nt: TGTGCCTGGAGTAAGGGGGGACAGGAGTACGAGCAGTACTTC

d_gene: TRBD1
v_gene: TRBV4-1
j_gene: TRBJ2-1
abundance: once
CDR3aa: CASSRRQGRGNEQFF
CDR3nt: TGCGCCAGCAGCCGCCGACAGGGTAGAGGCAATGAGCAGTTCTTC

d_gene: TRBD2
v_gene: TRBV9
j_gene: TRBJ2-2
abundance: .
CDR3aa: CASSVGLATGTGELFF
CDR3nt: TGTGCCAGCAGCGTGGGACTAGCGACCGGCACCGGGGAGCTGTTTTTT

d_gene: TRBD1
v_gene: TRBV10-3
j_gene: TRBJ1-1
abundance: .
CDR3aa: CAIRTVQGEGRRAFF
CDR3nt: TGTGCCATCAGGACTGTACAGGGGGAAGGACGTCGGGCTTTCTTT

d_gene: .
v_gene: TRBV19
j_gene: TRBJ1-3
abundance: .
CDR3aa: CASRAQAASGNTIYF
CDR3nt: TGTGCCAGTAGGGCTCAGGCAGCCTCTGGAAACACCATATATTTT

d_gene: TRBD2
v_gene: TRBV5-1
j_gene: TRBJ2-5
abundance: .
CDR3aa: CASSLEGLRSETQYF
CDR3nt: TGCGCCAGCAGCTTGGAGGGACTAAGGTCGGAGACCCAGTACTTC

d_gene: .
v_gene: TRBV5-4
j_gene: TRBJ2-3
abundance: .
CDR3aa: CASSLTVTDTQYF
CDR3nt: TGTGCCAGCAGTCTGACTGTAACAGATACGCAGTATTTT

d_gene: TRBD2
v_gene: TRBV4-1
j_gene: TRBJ2-3
abundance: .
CDR3aa: CASSPSGTSGGRGSQYF
CDR3nt: TGCGCCAGCAGCCCGTCCGGGACTAGCGGGGGACGGGGTTCGCAGTATTTT

d_gene: TRBD2
v_gene: TRBV7-2
j_gene: TRBJ2-1
abundance: .
CDR3aa: CASSRGEGQFF
CDR3nt: TGTGCCAGCAGCCGGGGGGAGGGGCAGTTCTTC

d_gene: .
v_gene: TRBV5-1
j_gene: TRBJ2-3
abundance: .
CDR3aa: CASRPPGADTQYF
CDR3nt: TGCGCCAGCAGGCCACCGGGGGCAGATACGCAGTATTTT

d_gene: .
v_gene: TRBV6-5
j_gene: TRBJ1-5
abundance: .
CDR3aa: CASSYVQGEAQHF
CDR3nt: TGTGCCAGCAGTTACGTCCAGGGCGAGGCCCAGCATTTT

d_gene: .
v_gene: TRBV5-1
j_gene: TRBJ1-1
abundance: .
CDR3aa: CASTRGPSMGGVTEAFF
CDR3nt: TGCGCCAGCACCCGGGGCCCTTCAATGGGGGGTGTTACTGAAGCTTTCTTT

d_gene: TRBD2
v_gene: TRBV7-2
j_gene: TRBJ2-7
abundance: .
CDR3aa: CASSLWTSGEYEQYF
CDR3nt: TGTGCCAGCAGCTTATGGACTAGCGGGGAATACGAGCAGTACTTC

d_gene: .
v_gene: TRBV6-5
j_gene: TRBJ2-1
abundance: .
CDR3aa: CASISLFYNEQFF
CDR3nt: TGTGCCAGCATTTCACTATTCTACAATGAGCAGTTCTTC

d_gene: TRBD1
v_gene: TRBV4-2
j_gene: TRBJ2-7
abundance: once
CDR3aa: CASSLRTGGSYEQYF
CDR3nt: TGTGCCAGCAGCCTCAGGACAGGGGGTTCCTACGAGCAGTACTTC

d_gene: TRBD2
v_gene: TRBV6-5
j_gene: TRBJ2-7
abundance: .
CDR3aa: CASSLRAGGIYEQYF
CDR3nt: TGTGCCAGCAGCCTTCGTGCGGGGGGAATTTACGAGCAGTACTTC

d_gene: TRBD1
v_gene: TRBV5-1
j_gene: TRBJ1-2
abundance: .
CDR3aa: CASSWIPPGQGSGYGYTF
CDR3nt: TGCGCCAGCAGCTGGATCCCACCAGGACAGGGTTCCGGCTATGGCTACACCTTC

d_gene: .
v_gene: TRBV10-3
j_gene: TRBJ2-3
abundance: .
CDR3aa: CAISLEQAKGTDTQYF
CDR3nt: TGTGCCATCAGCCTAGAACAGGCGAAGGGCACAGATACGCAGTATTTT

d_gene: TRBD1
v_gene: TRBV7-9
j_gene: TRBJ1-3
abundance: .
CDR3aa: CASSLWTGGSTIYF
CDR3nt: TGTGCCAGCAGCCTTTGGACAGGGGGCTCCACCATATATTTT

d_gene: TRBD1
v_gene: TRBV9
j_gene: TRBJ1-1
abundance: .
CDR3aa: CASSPGQGGTEAFF
CDR3nt: TGTGCCAGCAGCCCAGGACAGGGTGGAACTGAAGCTTTCTTT

d_gene: TRBD1
v_gene: TRBV2
j_gene: TRBJ1-5
abundance: .
CDR3aa: CASSEGQGVSQPQHF
CDR3nt: TGTGCCAGCAGCGAAGGACAGGGCGTGAGTCAGCCCCAGCATTTT

d_gene: .
v_gene: TRBV5-6
j_gene: TRBJ1-5
abundance: .
CDR3aa: CASSSEGQPQHF
CDR3nt: TGTGCCAGCAGCTCCGAGGGTCAGCCCCAGCATTTT

d_gene: .
v_gene: TRBV2
j_gene: TRBJ1-1
abundance: .
CDR3aa: CASNPTGSRTEAFF
CDR3nt: TGTGCCAGCAACCCGACAGGTAGTCGGACTGAAGCTTTCTTT

d_gene: TRBD1
v_gene: TRBV7-2
j_gene: TRBJ2-5
abundance: few
CDR3aa: CASSLGQGARETQYF
CDR3nt: TGTGCCAGCAGCTTAGGGCAGGGGGCGAGGGAGACCCAGTACTTC

d_gene: .
v_gene: TRBV11-3
j_gene: TRBJ1-2
abundance: .
CDR3aa: CASSSQGLVDGYTF
CDR3nt: TGTGCCAGCAGCTCACAGGGTCTCGTAGATGGCTACACCTTC

d_gene: TRBD2
v_gene: TRBV7-9
j_gene: TRBJ2-2
abundance: .
CDR3aa: CASSPIPSGRENTGELFF
CDR3nt: TGTGCCAGCAGCCCGATACCTAGCGGGAGAGAGAACACCGGGGAGCTGTTTTTT

d_gene: .
v_gene: TRBV6-6
j_gene: TRBJ2-1
abundance: .
CDR3aa: CASSASTIGDNEQFF
CDR3nt: TGTGCCAGCAGTGCCAGTACCATAGGGGACAATGAGCAGTTCTTC